The clone carrying this T cell receptor (beta chain) was counted a few times. The antigen is undetermined. cDNA synthesis used the whole RNA isolate, giving expressed TCRB sequences. Repertoires were generated with immunoSEQ multiplex PCR, while TCRdb's copy carries only in-frame clones and drops some. The table lists 25,000 to 30,000 clones, about two thirds of them singletons. Sorted populations all exceeded 95% purity. The source of the sample is a study of beta chain features in type 1 diabetes. Study findings and constraints: The cDNA sequencing approach could over-represent high-TCR-expressing cells. Shortening of TCRB CDR3s, moderate but significant, appeared in all four CD4+ subsets of Type 1 diabetes patients.

The CDR3 covers 12 residues. Trimming removed 4 bases at V and 4 bases at J, with 8 bases between. Germline V CDR1 and CDR2: WSHSY, SAAADI. The sequence was obtained from a woman aged 25 to 39 with type 1 diabetes. The sequenced sample consisted of Tregs from blood. This chain links TRBV10-2 with TRBJ2-7; D perhaps matches TRBD1 (6 bases). The DNA of the CDR3 is TGCGCCAGCAGTGGAGGGGGTTACGAGCAGTACTTC. Its protein product is CASSGGGYEQYF.